One and the same sample provided the 5 T cell receptor beta chains below, sequenced in a study of T cell responses to AZD1222 COVID-19 vaccine. Assay: immunoSEQ multiplex PCR; the TCRdb copy retains only in-frame clones and omits some. This table has fewer than 90,000 clones, about 82% appearing once. This material consisted of peripheral blood, taken 28 days after the second AZD1222 dose. The origin of the receptors is an adult who received the AZD1222 COVID-19 vaccine.

This clone appeared once. The rearrangement uses TRBV5-5 and TRBJ1-5; perhaps TRBD1 as D (5 bases). CDR1 is SGHKS and CDR2 is YYEKEE in the germline V gene (reference sequence). This CDR3 comprises 15 residues. V was cut by 4 bases and J by 6 bases, with 17 bases left in between. CDR3 loop: CASSPDQGYVQPQHF. CDR3 nucleotides: TGTGCCAGCAGCCCCGATCAGGGTTACGTTCAGCCCCAGCATTTT.

This clone came up once. The chain is built from TRBV11-2 and TRBJ2-2; 7 bases fit TRBD1. In germline, CDR1 is SGHAT, CDR2 FQNNGV. The CDR3 totals 16 residues. J lost 0 bases, V lost 3 bases, and 4 bases had no gene match. For the CDR3, the DNA is TGTGCCAGCAGCTTCCGGGACAGACCGAACACCGGGGAGCTGTTTTTT. This sequence encodes CASSFRDRPNTGELFF.

The chain joins TRBV18 to TRBJ1-4; D gene uncertain. Germline-derived CDR1 and CDR2 are KGHSH and LQKENI. V shed 2 bases and J shed 3 bases, with 10 bases lying between them. The CDR3 consists of 15 residues. CDR3 in amino acids: CASSPDQEANEKLFF. As DNA, the CDR3 is TGTGCCAGCTCACCAGATCAGGAGGCTAATGAAAAACTGTTTTTT.

The chain uses TRBV27 and TRBJ2-2, with a weak D call TRBD1 (5 bases). CDR1 MNHEY and CDR2 SMNVEV come from the germline V gene (reference sequence). This CDR3 region has 13 residues. The V gene lost 11 bases and the J gene lost 5 bases, with 15 bases spanning the gap. The CDR3: CASWTRRTGELFF. The CDR3, as DNA: TGTGCCTCTTGGACAAGGCGGACCGGGGAGCTGTTTTTT.

The V and J genes are TRBV7-2 and TRBJ1-2, with no clear D. Germline-derived CDR1 and CDR2 are SGHTA and FQGNSA. V was cut by 2 bases and J by 5 bases, with 12 bases left in between. This CDR3 comprises 14 residues. Written as DNA, the CDR3 is TGTGCCAGCAGCTTACTGACGGACCGGTATGGCTACACCTTC. Protein product: CASSLLTDRYGYTF.